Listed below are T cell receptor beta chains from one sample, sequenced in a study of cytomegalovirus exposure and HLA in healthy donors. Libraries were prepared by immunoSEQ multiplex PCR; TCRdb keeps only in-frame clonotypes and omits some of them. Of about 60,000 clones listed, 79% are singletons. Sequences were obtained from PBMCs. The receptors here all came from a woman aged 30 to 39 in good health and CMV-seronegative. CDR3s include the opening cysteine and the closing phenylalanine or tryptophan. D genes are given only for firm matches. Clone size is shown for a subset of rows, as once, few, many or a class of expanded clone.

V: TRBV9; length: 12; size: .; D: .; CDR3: CASSASPSGLFF
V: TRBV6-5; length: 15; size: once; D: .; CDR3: CASSYGQNMNTEAFF
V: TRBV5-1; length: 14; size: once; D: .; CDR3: CASSLQASTDTQYF
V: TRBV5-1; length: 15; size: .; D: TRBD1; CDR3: CASTAFTTGGNGYTF
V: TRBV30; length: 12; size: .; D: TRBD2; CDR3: CAWGEGRETQYF
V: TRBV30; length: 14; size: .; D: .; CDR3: CAWSLRGGENIQYF
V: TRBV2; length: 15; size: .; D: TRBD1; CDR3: CASKNDRGDGEKLFF
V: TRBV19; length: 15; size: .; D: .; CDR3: CASSTLGASNQPQHF
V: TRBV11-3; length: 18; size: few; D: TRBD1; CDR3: CASSFSSTWGQDHTEAFF
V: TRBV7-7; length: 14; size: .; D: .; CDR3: CASSPSGPMVEQFF
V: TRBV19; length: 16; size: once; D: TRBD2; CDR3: CASSRAKREGTDTQYF
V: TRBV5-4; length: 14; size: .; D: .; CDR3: CASSLGARQETQYF
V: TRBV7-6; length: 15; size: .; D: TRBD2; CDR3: CASSLRAGGQETQYF
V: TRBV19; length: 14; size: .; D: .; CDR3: CASSAIGVGRTQYF
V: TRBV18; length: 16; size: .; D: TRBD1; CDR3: CASSSSGTGGNQPQHF
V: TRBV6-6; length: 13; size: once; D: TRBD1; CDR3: CASSPQGNQPQHF
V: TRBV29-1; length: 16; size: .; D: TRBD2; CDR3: CSVEQGLAGAGDTQYF
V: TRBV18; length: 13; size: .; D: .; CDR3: CASSPGTDSEAFF
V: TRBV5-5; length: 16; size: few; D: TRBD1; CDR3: CASSFYPGQGEGGYTF
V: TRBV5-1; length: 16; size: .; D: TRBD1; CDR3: CASSSRQGGMNTEAFF
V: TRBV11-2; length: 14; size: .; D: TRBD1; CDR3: CASSLIGQGKTQYF
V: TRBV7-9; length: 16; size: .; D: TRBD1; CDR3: CASSFDPLQGAHEQYF
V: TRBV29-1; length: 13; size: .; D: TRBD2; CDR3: CSVEGGGRETQYF
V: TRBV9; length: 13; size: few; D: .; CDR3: CASSWQGNTEAFF
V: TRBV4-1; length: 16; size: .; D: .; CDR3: CASSQDERLTNEKLFF
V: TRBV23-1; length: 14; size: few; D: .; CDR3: CAASPGQEMNEQFF